This T cell receptor beta chain was recorded in a study of OX40 agonist ivuxolimab in advanced cancers. Study at large: Every 2 weeks, patients got intravenous ivuxolimab at one of six dose levels (0.01-10 mg/kg).

Sequencing was performed with immunoSEQ multiplex PCR; in TCRdb, only in-frame clones are kept and a portion is missing. The repertoire consists of some 87,000 clones, with about 90% occurring once and the leading ten covering 1.5% to 2%. The sequence was collected from an adult with an advanced solid tumor such as melanoma, head and neck, liver or kidney cancer. Sample: CD4+ or CD8+ T cells sorted from blood, taken in a trial of the OX40 agonist ivuxolimab.

CDR3 region: CAWTGGTSYNEQFF. CDR3 nucleotide sequence: TGTGCCTGGACCGGAGGGACCTCCTACAATGAGCAGTTCTTC. The V gene is TRBV30, the J gene TRBJ2-1; TRBD2 might be the D (6 bases). The germline gives CDR1 GTSNPN, CDR2 SVGIG (reference sequence). V lost 4 bases and J 0 bases, leaving 10 bases between the germline ends. This CDR3 has 14 amino acids.